The clone carrying this T cell receptor (beta chain) was recorded a few times. Its antigen is as yet unknown. This entry comes from a study of cytomegalovirus exposure and HLA in healthy donors. General study results and limits: A further, later analysis showed that HLA-associated TCR beta chains (compared with equally common others) were more clonally expanded. Being indistinguishable, some V segments were excluded, TRBV6-2 and TRBV6-3 among them. Accurate HLA-A and HLA-B prediction from TCR beta sequences was reported for most subjects. The study flagged around 160 TCR beta chains as cytomegalovirus-associated.

The PCR contained 60 Vbeta and 13 Jbeta primers. The table came from immunoSEQ multiplex PCR; TCRdb's copy has only in-frame clones and leaves some out. The sample lists approximately 220,000 clones; approximately 82% were seen once. The CDR3 sequence is 14 residues long. CDR1 is SQVTM and CDR2 is ANQGSEA in the germline V gene. Germline trimming cut 7 bases from V and 3 bases from J; bases unmatched to any gene: 8. V usage is TRBV29-1 and J usage is TRBJ2-3; 9 nucleotides match TRBD1. The sequenced sample consisted of PBMCs. The clonotype comes from a man between 18 and 29 years old in good health and CMV-seronegative. In nucleotides, the CDR3 is TGCAGCGCCAAGACAGGGGGTGTTACAGATACGCAGTATTTT. It codes for CSAKTGGVTDTQYF.